What follows describes a single T cell receptor (beta chain). Here immunoSEQ multiplex PCR was the method, and the copy in TCRdb shows in-frame clones only, minus some. The table shows approximately 45,000 clones, with more than 85% occurring only once. The germline gives CDR1 SEHNR, CDR2 FQNEAQ (reference sequence). CDR3 length: 14 residues. V lost 5 bases and J lost 6; bases outside the gene matches: 10. The data stem from a study of T cell changes during pregnancy in multiple sclerosis. The V gene is TRBV7-9, the J gene TRBJ2-7; the match to TRBD1 covers 7 bases. The input for sequencing was CD8+ T cells from peripheral blood mononuclear cells, taken in the second trimester of pregnancy. The clonotype was recovered from a female donor with multiple sclerosis, enrolled in a pregnancy study. For the CDR3, the DNA is TGTGCCAGCAGCCCCCCGGGACAGTCCCTCGAGCAGTACTTC. It is translated as CASSPPGQSLEQYF.